A single sample is the source of the 29 T cell receptor beta chains below, sequenced in a study of CD8 T cells in Susac syndrome. About 0.45 to 1 ug RNA was reverse transcribed with random hexamers. TCRdb ran MiXCR on the immunoSEQ multiplex PCR reads and lists one entry per CDR3 protein. Of tens of thousands of distinct CDR3 sequences listed, approximately 96% are singletons. Source material: CD8+ T cells from PBMCs. The receptors here all came from a human donor with Susac syndrome.

CDR3 nucleotides: TGTGCCAGCTCACCTGGACAGGGCGCAGTTCGGCCCCAGCATTTT. It translates to CASSPGQGAVRPQHF. The rearrangement uses TRBV18 and TRBJ1-5, with 8 bases fitting TRBD1. V trimming: 3 bases; J trimming: 9 bases; junction bases outside the gene matches: 10. This CDR3 spans 15 amino acids. Germline CDR1 KGHSH, CDR2 LQKENI.

V usage is TRBV24-1 and J usage is TRBJ2-1; D remains unclear. Per the germline V gene, CDR1 is KGHDR and CDR2 is SFDVKD. V lost 3 bases, J lost 8 bases, and 16 bases lay in between. The CDR3 totals 15 residues. This chain's CDR3 is CATSDRSVSRDEQFF. CDR3 bases: TGTGCCACCAGTGATAGGAGCGTCTCCCGAGATGAGCAGTTCTTC.

The J gene is TRBJ2-3, the V gene TRBV18; 7 positions agree with TRBD1. Germline CDR1 and CDR2: KGHSH and LQKENI. The CDR3 totals 16 residues. J lost 1 base, V lost 5 bases, and 9 bases had no gene match. The CDR3 nucleotides are TGTGCCAGCTCAACTCAAACAGGGGCCGGCACAGATACGCAGTATTTT. Residues: CASSTQTGAGTDTQYF.

V and J are TRBV4-1 and TRBJ1-1; 7 nucleotides agree with TRBD1. The CDR3 loop spans 14 amino acids. Germline CDR1 reads MGHRA; CDR2 reads YSYEKL. V lost 1 base, J lost 3 bases, and 2 bases stayed unmatched. In DNA, the CDR3 is TGCGCCAGCAGCCAAGGCACAGGGGACACTGAAGCTTTCTTT. Amino acids: CASSQGTGDTEAFF.

V is TRBV27 and J is TRBJ2-7; 7 bases align to TRBD1. Trimming cost V 5 bases and J 3 bases; bases outside gene matches: 4. The CDR3 runs 13 residues. CDR1 is MNHEY and CDR2 is SMNVEV in the germline V gene (reference sequence). In nucleotides, the CDR3 is TGTGCCAGCAGTACGACAGGGAACTACGAGCAGTACTTC. Its protein product is CASSTTGNYEQYF.

This chain joins TRBV2 and TRBJ2-4; TRBD1 agrees at 7 bases. The CDR3 contains 17 residues. CDR1 SNHLY and CDR2 FYNNEI come from the germline V gene. Trimming took 6 bases from V and 10 from J; bases not matched to a gene: 21. Here the CDR3 reads CASSPEISLTGWIIQYF. The CDR3 nucleotides are TGTGCCAGCAGCCCCGAAATCTCTTTGACAGGGTGGATTATTCAGTACTTC.

The gene calls are TRBV23-1 and TRBJ2-1, with D perhaps matching TRBD1 or TRBD2 (6 bases each). TRBV23-1 is labeled an ORF, and its function is uncertain. V was trimmed by 0 bases and J by 6 bases, leaving 18 bases between them. The CDR3 contains 17 residues. CDR3 amino acids: CASSQSGTPRGLNEQFF. CDR3 in DNA: TGCGCCAGCAGTCAATCTGGGACACCGAGGGGACTCAATGAGCAGTTCTTC.

This rearrangement joins TRBV2 to TRBJ1-5; the match to TRBD1 covers 9 bases. J was trimmed by 2 bases and V by 6 bases; bases with no gene match: 2. The CDR3 covers 14 residues. In germline, CDR1 is SNHLY, CDR2 FYNNEI. The CDR3 coding sequence is TGTGCCAGCAGGGGGGACAGGGGCAATCAGCCCCAGCATTTT. Its protein product is CASRGDRGNQPQHF.

This clonotype was recorded only once. V is TRBV30 and J is TRBJ2-7, with D hard to call. The CDR3 sequence is 10 residues long. The V gene's germline CDR1 is GTSNPN and CDR2 SVGIG (reference sequence). Trimming removed 7 bases from V and 2 bases from J, with 6 bases in between. The CDR3 loop is CASGPYEQYF. The DNA for the CDR3 is TGTGCCTCCGGGCCCTACGAGCAGTACTTC.

The V gene is TRBV27, the J gene TRBJ2-1; possible D gene TRBD2, 5 bases. The V end was cut by 3 bases, the J end by 10 bases, with 13 bases between. Germline V lookup: CDR1 MNHEY, CDR2 SMNVEV (reference sequence). CDR3 length: 13 residues. In DNA, the CDR3 is TGTGCCAGCAGTTTCGGGATGGGGAGCGAGCAGTTCTTC. This gives the protein CASSFGMGSEQFF.

The rearrangement uses TRBV11-3 and TRBJ2-4; weak D call: TRBD2 (6 bases). This CDR3 has 14 amino acids. Looked up from germline, CDR1 is SGHNT and CDR2 is YENEEA. V lost 4 bases and J lost 10, with 17 bases in between. CDR3 nucleotide sequence: TGTGCCAGCAGCTCCAGGGTGGAGGGGCGAATTCAGTACTTC. Amino acid sequence: CASSSRVEGRIQYF.

This clonotype showed up just once. This rearrangement joins TRBV20-1 to TRBJ2-7, with 10 bases identical to TRBD1. This CDR3 contains 14 residues. Germline-derived CDR1 and CDR2 are DFQATT and SNEGSKA (reference sequence). The V and J ends lost 4 bases and 4 bases, in that order; junction bases with no gene match: 7. The CDR3 bases are TGCAGTGCTATTTCGACAGGGGGCAGTTACGAGCAGTACTTC. Amino acid sequence: CSAISTGGSYEQYF.

V usage is TRBV5-4 and J usage is TRBJ2-7; no reliable D call. Germline values: CDR1 SGHNT, CDR2 YYREEE (reference sequence). The CDR3 contains 14 residues. Between the trimmed V and J ends, which lost 2 bases and 0 bases, there was a span of 9 bases. Here the CDR3 DNA reads TGTGCCAGCAGCTTAGTCCGGAACTCCTACGAGCAGTACTTC. Amino acid sequence: CASSLVRNSYEQYF. Full variable domain (missing parts from reference TRBV5-4 and TRBJ2-7): ETGVTQSPTHLIKTRGQQVTLRCSSQSGHNTVSWYQQALGQGPQFIFQYYREEENGRGNFPPRFSGLQFPNYSSELNVNALELDDSALYLCASSLVRNSYEQYFGPGTRLTVT.

The CDR3 loop is CASSSGTGVDIQYF. CDR3 coding DNA: TGTGCCAGCAGTTCAGGGACAGGGGTAGACATTCAGTACTTC. This chain connects TRBV27 to TRBJ2-4; 10 bases match TRBD1. CDR3 size: 14 residues. V lost 4 bases to trimming and J lost 8 bases; unmatched junction nucleotides: 5. From germline, CDR1 is MNHEY and CDR2 SMNVEV (reference sequence).

V usage is TRBV30 and J usage is TRBJ2-3; 9 bases are a match to TRBD1. CDR1 is GTSNPN and CDR2 is SVGIG in the germline V gene (reference sequence). J was trimmed by 0 bases and V by 5 bases; bases with no gene match: 3. The CDR3 loop spans 14 amino acids. The CDR3 spells CAWGTGSSTDTQYF. As DNA, the CDR3 is TGTGCCTGGGGGACAGGGAGTAGCACAGATACGCAGTATTTT.

V gene TRBV20-1 combines with J gene TRBJ1-2; 9 bases align to TRBD1. V lost 4 bases and J lost 4; bases outside the gene matches: 19. Germline CDR1 is DFQATT and CDR2 is SNEGSKA (reference sequence). The CDR3 is made up of 18 amino acids. CDR3 nucleotides: TGCAGTGCTATACCGGGACAGGGAGAGGTAGTGGACGCCTATGGCTACACCTTC. Translation gives CSAIPGQGEVVDAYGYTF.

This rearrangement joins TRBV3-1 to TRBJ2-5, with 7 bases identical to TRBD2. V was clipped by 4 bases and J by 5 bases; unmatched bases: 4. Germline V gene lookup returns CDR1 LGHDT and CDR2 YNNKEL (reference sequence). The CDR3 spans 13 residues. The CDR3 DNA reads TGTGCCAGCAGCCCCCTGGGGGGGGAGACCCAGTACTTC. This encodes CASSPLGGETQYF.

The rearrangement uses TRBV6-1 and TRBJ2-5, with no clear D. This CDR3 region has 13 residues. The V end lost 4 bases, the J end lost 5 bases, and 11 bases lay between the germline ends. Germline CDR1 MNHNS, CDR2 SASEGT. In nucleotides, the CDR3 is TGTGCCAGCAGTGTAAAGGGCCAGGAGACCCAGTACTTC. Its translation: CASSVKGQETQYF.

The V call is TRBV6-6, the J call TRBJ1-6; possibly TRBD1 for D (5 bases). CDR1 is MNHNY and CDR2 is SVGAGI in the germline V gene (reference sequence). The CDR3 extends over 12 amino acids. Trimming pared 2 bases from V and 18 bases from J, leaving 14 bases between. CDR3: CASSYRDSVGHF. In nucleotides, the CDR3 is TGTGCCAGCAGTTACCGGGACTCAGTGGGCCACTTT.

J is TRBJ1-1 and V is TRBV30, with TRBD1 matching 8 bases. V was clipped by 4 bases and J by 4 bases; unmatched bases: 5. The CDR3 has 13 amino acids. Looked up from germline, CDR1 is GTSNPN and CDR2 is SVGIG (reference sequence). DNA for the CDR3: TGTGCCTGGACTAGGACAGGGAGCACTGAAGCTTTCTTT. Translating it yields CAWTRTGSTEAFF.

Only one count was recorded for this clonotype. CDR3 sequence (DNA): TGTGCCTTTGGGACAGGGGGATCGGGCGAGCAGTACTTC. It is translated as CAFGTGGSGEQYF. The chain couples TRBV30 to TRBJ2-7; 11 bases align to TRBD1. The CDR3 length is 13 residues. V dropped 7 bases and J dropped 6; count of bases not matched to a gene: 8. Germline V gene sequence: CDR1 GTSNPN, CDR2 SVGIG (reference sequence).

V is TRBV14 and J is TRBJ2-4; weak D call: TRBD2 (6 bases). The CDR3 is 14 residues long. With 4 bases removed from V and 4 bases from J, the gap between germline ends came to 11 bases. Germline V CDR1 and CDR2: SGHDN, FVKESK. This CDR3 is CASSPAGHKNIQYF. The CDR3, as DNA: TGTGCCAGCAGCCCCGCGGGGCATAAAAACATTCAGTACTTC.

The chain carries TRBV24-1 and TRBJ1-1; D unresolved. The CDR3 extends over 12 amino acids. Germline CDR1 reads KGHDR; CDR2 reads SFDVKD. V dropped 9 bases and J dropped 0 bases, with 7 bases sitting between them. CDR3 region: CATGDMNTEAFF. The CDR3 nucleotides are TGTGCCACCGGAGACATGAACACTGAAGCTTTCTTT.

The chain employs TRBV4-3 and TRBJ2-5; 8 bases are shared with TRBD1. With 4 bases clipped from V and 5 bases from J, the junction kept 12 bases outside the gene matches. Germline CDR1 and CDR2: LGHNA and YSLEER. The CDR3 covers 16 residues. CDR3 DNA: TGCGCCAGCAGCCGGCGACAGGGGAGAGATCGGGAGACCCAGTACTTC. This sequence encodes CASSRRQGRDRETQYF.

This chain joins TRBV20-1 and TRBJ2-1, with D maybe TRBD1 (5 bases). The V gene's germline CDR1 is DFQATT and CDR2 SNEGSKA (reference sequence). This CDR3 has 17 amino acids. V was pared by 0 bases and J by 2 bases, with 17 bases between. CDR3 sequence: CSARDRKLAGTYNEQFF. Written as DNA, the CDR3 is TGCAGTGCTAGAGATCGGAAGTTGGCAGGGACCTACAATGAGCAGTTCTTC.

This clonotype was observed a few times. The chain carries TRBV12-3 or TRBV12-4 and TRBJ1-1, with D uncertain. Trimming removed 4 bases at V and 0 bases at J, with 6 bases between. There are 13 residues in the CDR3. CDR3 coding DNA: TGTGCCAGCAGTTCCGCGGTGAACACTGAAGCTTTCTTT. This gives the protein CASSSAVNTEAFF.

V gene TRBV7-2 combines with J gene TRBJ2-5; 12 nucleotides match TRBD2. CDR1 is SGHTA and CDR2 is FQGNSA in the germline V gene. With 5 bases clipped from V and 1 base from J, the junction kept 8 bases outside the gene matches. The CDR3 runs 17 residues. CDR3 region: CASSADPSGGAQETQYF. The CDR3 bases are TGTGCCAGCAGCGCAGACCCTAGCGGGGGGGCCCAAGAGACCCAGTACTTC.

The V gene is TRBV27, the J gene TRBJ1-2; 8 bases align to TRBD1. Germline assignment: CDR1 MNHEY and CDR2 SMNVEV (reference sequence). CDR3 length equals 13 residues. The junction had 12 bases not matched to a gene; V was cut back by 10 bases and J by 8 bases. The CDR3 protein is CATSKTGADGYTF. CDR3 in DNA: TGTGCCACCTCAAAGACAGGGGCTGACGGCTACACCTTC.

The chain carries TRBV29-1 and TRBJ2-5, with 7 positions matching TRBD2. Trimming removed 0 bases from V and 5 bases from J; junction bases left unmatched: 9. This CDR3 spans 15 amino acids. The germline V gene encodes CDR1 SQVTM and CDR2 ANQGSEA. The CDR3 nucleotides are TGCAGCGTTGAAGATCGAGGCAGGGAGGGGGAGACCCAGTACTTC. Translating it yields CSVEDRGREGETQYF.